These 5 T cell receptor beta chains originate from one sample sequenced in a study of a mutant IDH1 vaccine in newly diagnosed glioma. Time point reported: week 5, during vaccination. In every dose of vaccine, 300 ug of mutant IDH1 20-mer peptide was given alongside topical imiquimod. TCRdb's table, derived via immunoSEQ multiplex PCR, lists solely in-frame clones and lacks some. The data hold about 53,000 clones, with approximately 80% observed a single time. These receptors lack a known antigen. Sequencing used PBMCs, obtained from a glioma patient whose treatment included an IDH1 peptide vaccine. The receptors were sampled from a woman younger than 30 with glioma. Some clones in this sample may be carry-over from other donors' samples.

The chain combines TRBV9 with TRBJ2-1; 7 bases are shared with TRBD2. The junction had 13 bases not matched to a gene; V was cut back by 3 bases and J by 4 bases. The germline V gene has CDR1 SGDLS and CDR2 YYNGEE. This CDR3 contains 17 residues. The DNA for the CDR3 is TGTGCCAGCAGCGCACTCGGTGGCGGGAGCTCTTACAATGAGCAGTTCTTC. Encoded protein: CASSALGGGSSYNEQFF.

The chain is built from TRBV5-1 and TRBJ1-2; perhaps TRBD1 as D (5 bases). Deletions cut 3 bases from V and 2 bases from J, with 14 bases between. There are 15 residues in the CDR3. Germline values: CDR1 SGHRS, CDR2 YFSETQ. The CDR3 region has the DNA TGCGCCAGCAGCTCCGGCGGGACCTCCAACTATGGCTACACCTTC. It codes for CASSSGGTSNYGYTF.

The chain joins TRBV7-2 to TRBJ2-2, with D possibly TRBD1 on 5 matching bases. The V and J ends lost 6 bases and 1 base respectively, with 12 bases between them. The V gene's germline CDR1 is SGHTA and CDR2 FQGNSA. The CDR3 totals 15 residues. In DNA form, the CDR3 reads TGTGCCAGCAGGACAACAGGTTGGAACACCGGGGAGCTGTTTTTT. This codes for CASRTTGWNTGELFF. Based on the CDR3 plus reference TRBV7-2 and TRBJ2-2, the full variable domain is GAGVSQSPSNKVTEKGKDVELRCDPISGHTALYWYRQSLGQGLEFLIYFQGNSAPDKSGLPSDRFSAERTGGSVSTLTIQRTQQEDSAVYLCASRTTGWNTGELFFGEGSRLTVL.

This chain connects TRBV4-1 to TRBJ2-3; TRBD2 matches at 10 bases. V shed 1 base and J 4 bases; nucleotides not matched to a gene: 5. Germline CDR1 and CDR2: MGHRA and YSYEKL. CDR3 size: 16 residues. CDR3 loop: CASSQALAGAADTQYF. CDR3 in DNA: TGCGCCAGCAGCCAAGCCCTAGCGGGAGCCGCAGATACGCAGTATTTT.

V gene TRBV15 combines with J gene TRBJ2-7, with D unresolved. The CDR3 spans 12 residues. Germline lookup yields CDR1 LNHNV and CDR2 YYDKDF (reference sequence). V was trimmed by 0 bases and J by 3 bases, leaving 3 bases between them. In DNA, the CDR3 is TGTGCCACCAGCAGAGACGGCTACGAGCAGTACTTC. Translated, it gives CATSRDGYEQYF.